In this sample, the clone carrying this T cell receptor beta chain turned up many times. Its antigen is still unknown. This entry comes from a study of T cells in Graves' hyperthyroidism and ophthalmopathy. Study conclusions and caveats: Blood also held most thyroid clonotypes expanded beyond 0.001. A model of 13 V-J pairs discriminated ophthalmopathy from stable hyperthyroidism.

Amplification of TCR beta CDR3 regions used RNA as the template. With the HTBI primer set, the TCR CDR3 went through a first round of RT-PCR. One entry per CDR3 protein, called by TCRdb with MiXCR from the multiplex PCR reads. The sample lists 300,000 to 400,000 distinct CDR3 sequences, approximately 15% occurring once. Trimming cost V 4 bases and J 5 bases, with 11 bases left between them. This CDR3 has 13 amino acids. Germline CDR1 and CDR2: MNHNS and SASEGT. The TCR sequence derives from a woman in her twenties or thirties with Graves' hyperthyroidism. The chain combines TRBV6-1 with TRBJ1-1, with D possibly being TRBD1 (5 bases). The sequencing input was blood. CDR3: CASSVSGWTEAFF. Here the CDR3 DNA reads TGTGCCAGCAGTGTATCAGGGTGGACTGAAGCTTTCTTT.